These 21 T cell receptor beta chains came from one sample sequenced in a study of T-cell memory formation after mild COVID-19. From the 5' RACE reads, TCRdb called clonotypes with MiXCR, one entry per CDR3 protein. The sample holds about 450,000 distinct CDR3 sequences, less than 25% seen once. Sequencing input: PBMCs or a T cell subset sorted from them (not recorded which). Every receptor here comes from an adult woman who had mild COVID-19 (a few samples of this study predate the infection). Cell type and time point are not known.

The J gene is TRBJ2-7, the V gene TRBV29-1; 12 bases are shared with TRBD2. With V trimmed by 5 bases and J by 9 bases, 8 bases remained unmatched. This CDR3 comprises 13 residues. Germline V gene sequence: CDR1 SQVTM, CDR2 ANQGSEA. CDR3 nucleotides: TGCAGCGTTCAATCGACTAGCGGGAGCTGGCAGTACTTC. Its translation is CSVQSTSGSWQYF.

This clonotype was seen only a few times. CDR3 residues: CASGGSGVWAEAFF. CDR3 sequence (DNA): TGTGCCAGCGGGGGTAGTGGGGTATGGGCTGAAGCTTTCTTT. This chain uses TRBV7-2 with TRBJ1-1; TRBD1 might be the D (5 bases). The CDR3 covers 14 residues. Germline values: CDR1 SGHTA, CDR2 FQGNSA. Trimming cost V 8 bases and J 6 bases, with 19 bases left between them.

The rearrangement joins TRBV2 to TRBJ2-2; D is perhaps TRBD2 (5 bases). CDR1 is SNHLY and CDR2 is FYNNEI in the germline V gene. V was trimmed by 0 bases and J by 7 bases, leaving 12 bases between them. The CDR3 spans 15 residues. In DNA, the CDR3 is TGTGCCAGCAGTGAAGCGAGGAGGAGTTTCGGGGAGCTGTTTTTT. Its protein is CASSEARRSFGELFF.

This clonotype came up a few times. The V gene is TRBV20-1, the J gene TRBJ2-7; D uncertain. Trimming removed 6 bases from V and 5 bases from J, with 2 bases in between. Germline CDR1 is DFQATT and CDR2 is SNEGSKA (reference sequence). This CDR3 region has 8 residues. DNA of the CDR3: TGCAGTGCCGACGAGCAGTACTTC. Its protein is CSADEQYF.

This chain connects TRBV21-1 to TRBJ1-3. TRBV21-1 is a documented pseudogene. The CDR3 covers 14 residues. The CDR3 coding sequence is TGTGCCAGCAGCGTCCGGACCGCTGGAAACACCATATATTTT. Protein sequence: CASSVRTAGNTIYF.

This clonotype turned up a few times. The chain joins TRBV7-3 to TRBJ2-1, with TRBD1 as a possible D gene (6 bases). V was trimmed by 2 bases and J by 7 bases, leaving 18 bases between them. CDR3 length equals 16 residues. Germline assignment: CDR1 SGHTA and CDR2 FQGTGA. For the CDR3, the DNA is TGTGCCAGCAGCTTAGGGCCCCCAGGGGCCGGGAATGAGCAGTTCTTC. It yields the protein CASSLGPPGAGNEQFF. Filled out from reference TRBV7-3 and TRBJ2-1, the complete variable domain reads GAGVSQTPSNKVTEKGKYVELRCDPISGHTALYWYRQSLGQGPEFLIYFQGTGAADDSGLPNDRFFAVRPEGSVSTLKIQRTERGDSAVYLCASSLGPPGAGNEQFFGPGTRLTVL.

The V and J genes are TRBV18 and TRBJ2-7, with 7 bases fitting TRBD1. In germline, CDR1 is KGHSH, CDR2 LQKENI. This CDR3 is 14 amino acids long. The V segment lost 3 bases and the J segment 1 base; nucleotides outside the gene matches: 3. This CDR3 reads CASSPLDRSYEQYF. CDR3 DNA: TGTGCCAGCTCACCTTTGGACAGGTCCTACGAGCAGTACTTC.

The rearrangement links TRBV5-1 to TRBJ2-2; 8 nucleotides line up with TRBD2. Trimming took 4 bases from V and 6 from J; bases not matched to a gene: 5. CDR3 size: 14 residues. Germline V gene data show CDR1 as SGHRS and CDR2 as YFSETQ. The CDR3 nucleotides are TGCGCCAGCAGCATCTGGACTAGCTCCGGGGAGCTGTTTTTT. Amino acids: CASSIWTSSGELFF.

The chain uses TRBV6-5 and TRBJ1-5, with 10 bases fitting TRBD1. This CDR3 is built from 13 residues. V gave up 9 bases and J gave up 3 bases; unmatched junction bases: 2. Germline loops: CDR1 MNHEY, CDR2 SVGAGI. DNA for the CDR3: TGTGCCAGTGGACAGGGGGACAATCAGCCCCAGCATTTT. This encodes CASGQGDNQPQHF.

This chain uses TRBV28 with TRBJ2-4; no definite D call. This CDR3 contains 16 residues. Trimming cost V 5 bases and J 1 base, with 15 bases left between them. CDR1 MDHEN and CDR2 SYDVKM come from the germline V gene. CDR3: CASSPVGTPAKNIQYF. In DNA form, the CDR3 reads TGTGCCAGCAGTCCCGTAGGTACTCCGGCCAAAAACATTCAGTACTTC.

The chain couples TRBV2 to TRBJ1-1; D gene unclear. Trimming shortened V by 3 bases and J by 7 bases, and 12 bases separated the two germline ends. Germline V gene sequence: CDR1 SNHLY, CDR2 FYNNEI. CDR3 length: 13 amino acids. CDR3 nucleotide sequence: TGTGCCAGCAGTGACAGGAGTTCCCTTGAAGCTTTCTTT. Translating it yields CASSDRSSLEAFF.

There are a few counts of this clonotype. The chain joins TRBV29-1 to TRBJ1-1, with a tentative D call TRBD1 (5 bases). Trimming shortened V by 5 bases and J by 7 bases, and 11 bases separated the two germline ends. Germline V CDR1 and CDR2: SQVTM, ANQGSEA. The CDR3 has 11 amino acids. The CDR3 bases are TGCAGCGTTCGCGCGGGGGGTGAAGCTTTCTTT. Translation: CSVRAGGEAFF.

The V gene is TRBV5-1, the J gene TRBJ1-1; a weak D match, TRBD1 (5 bases). Germline V gene lookup returns CDR1 SGHRS and CDR2 YFSETQ. This CDR3 is built from 14 residues. V was clipped by 3 bases and J by 0 bases, with 9 bases between them. The chain's CDR3 is CASSWRQLNTEAFF. The CDR3 nucleotides are TGCGCCAGCAGCTGGAGACAGCTGAACACTGAAGCTTTCTTT.

This chain connects TRBV10-3 to TRBJ2-3; perhaps TRBD2 as D (6 bases). Germline CDR1 and CDR2: ENHRY and SYGVKD. The length of the CDR3 is 15 residues. Trimming removed 3 bases from V and 5 bases from J, with 15 bases in between. This CDR3 is CAISDEGGAQDTQYF. In DNA, the CDR3 is TGTGCCATCAGTGATGAGGGAGGCGCACAAGATACGCAGTATTTT.

The CDR3: CASSLAAGSTDTQYF. The CDR3 coding sequence is TGCGCCAGCAGCTTGGCTGCGGGCAGCACAGATACGCAGTATTTT. The rearrangement uses TRBV5-1 and TRBJ2-3; D is perhaps TRBD2 (5 bases). CDR1 SGHRS and CDR2 YFSETQ come from the germline V gene. The CDR3 runs 15 residues. Trimming stripped 0 bases from V and 0 bases from J, with 8 bases between.

The chain joins TRBV6-6 to TRBJ2-5; D remains ambiguous. The V and J ends lost 8 bases and 2 bases respectively, with 12 bases between them. The CDR3 sequence is 13 residues long. CDR1 and CDR2 from the germline V gene are MNHNY and SVGAGI (reference sequence). CDR3 in amino acids: CASQVQEQETQYF. The CDR3 coding sequence is TGTGCCAGCCAGGTGCAGGAGCAAGAGACCCAGTACTTC.

This clonotype turned up a few times. CDR3 amino acids: CASSYQGLQNTEAFF. For the CDR3, the DNA is TGTGCCAGCAGCTATCAGGGGCTGCAGAACACTGAAGCTTTCTTT. This chain joins TRBV7-9 and TRBJ1-1, with D tentatively TRBD1 (6 bases). Germline CDR1 and CDR2: SEHNR and FQNEAQ (reference sequence). With 4 bases removed from V and 1 base from J, the gap between germline ends came to 13 bases. The CDR3 is 15 residues long.

This clonotype turned up a few times. The rearrangement joins TRBV3-1 to TRBJ1-5; TRBD1 matches 8 bases. Trimming took 2 bases from V and 2 from J; bases not matched to a gene: 2. The germline V gene encodes CDR1 LGHDT and CDR2 YNNKEL (reference sequence). This CDR3 has 15 amino acids. CDR3 residues: CASSQQGQGNQPQHF. CDR3 coding DNA: TGTGCCAGCAGCCAACAGGGACAGGGCAATCAGCCCCAGCATTTT.

The chain combines TRBV7-9 with TRBJ1-1, with D unresolved. Germline V CDR1 and CDR2: SEHNR, FQNEAQ (reference sequence). The CDR3 is made up of 12 amino acids. Trimming stripped 6 bases from V and 2 bases from J, with 7 bases between. The CDR3 here is CASSLSNTEAFF. CDR3 nucleotides: TGTGCCAGCAGTTTAAGTAACACTGAAGCTTTCTTT.

Only a few counts were recorded for this clonotype. The chain carries TRBV5-4 and TRBJ2-5, with TRBD2 matching over 14 bases. The germline gives CDR1 SGHNT, CDR2 YYREEE (reference sequence). The CDR3 runs to 18 residues. After removal of 4 bases from V and 5 bases from J, the junction contained 13 bases not matched to a gene. CDR3 loop: CASSRPIGTSGGIETQYF. DNA for the CDR3: TGTGCCAGCAGCAGACCTATCGGGACTAGCGGGGGTATCGAGACCCAGTACTTC. The full variable domain, with the rest looked up from reference TRBV5-4 and TRBJ2-5, is ETGVTQSPTHLIKTRGQQVTLRCSSQSGHNTVSWYQQALGQGPQFIFQYYREEENGRGNFPPRFSGLQFPNYSSELNVNALELDDSALYLCASSRPIGTSGGIETQYFGPGTRLLVL.

This clonotype was found a few times. The chain recombines TRBV5-6 with TRBJ1-2; unclear D gene. Germline V CDR1 and CDR2: SGHDT, YYEEEE. This CDR3 has 12 amino acids. Between the trimmed V and J ends, which lost 2 bases and 7 bases, there was a span of 9 bases. Here the CDR3 reads CASSFSRAGYTF. The CDR3 DNA follows: TGTGCCAGCAGCTTCAGTAGGGCTGGCTACACCTTC. Using reference TRBV5-6 and TRBJ1-2 for the parts outside the CDR3, the full variable domain is DAGVTQSPTHLIKTRGQQVTLRCSPKSGHDTVSWYQQALGQGPQFIFQYYEEEERQRGNFPDRFSGHQFPNYSSELNVNALLLGDSALYLCASSFSRAGYTFGSGTRLTVV.